This record concerns one T cell receptor beta chain sequence. What it binds is not known. The data originate from a study of T cell responses to AZD1222 COVID-19 vaccine. Broader study findings: The reported proportion of spike-specific TCRs targeting unmutated variant regions was nearly half. A rise in Spike-specific TCR breadth and depth followed two AZD1222 doses. Of the AZD1222 recipients, only 5 to 7 were seropositive at baseline. Sampling captured repertoires only after the peak T cell response.

Produced via immunoSEQ multiplex PCR; TCRdb's table is partial and in-frame only. The data hold some 150,000 clones, with 80% to 95% observed a single time. The CDR3 loop spans 14 amino acids. The V end was cut by 5 bases, the J end by 4 bases, with 14 bases between. Germline lookup yields CDR1 MGHDK and CDR2 SYGVNS. The rearrangement uses TRBV25-1 and TRBJ1-1, with D perhaps TRBD1 (5 bases). This TCR derives from an adult in good health. The specimen comprised peripheral blood, sampled on day 0 of AZD1222 vaccination. The CDR3 region is CASSSPGLVTEAFF. The CDR3, as DNA: TGTGCCAGCAGTTCCCCGGGACTGGTCACTGAAGCTTTCTTT.